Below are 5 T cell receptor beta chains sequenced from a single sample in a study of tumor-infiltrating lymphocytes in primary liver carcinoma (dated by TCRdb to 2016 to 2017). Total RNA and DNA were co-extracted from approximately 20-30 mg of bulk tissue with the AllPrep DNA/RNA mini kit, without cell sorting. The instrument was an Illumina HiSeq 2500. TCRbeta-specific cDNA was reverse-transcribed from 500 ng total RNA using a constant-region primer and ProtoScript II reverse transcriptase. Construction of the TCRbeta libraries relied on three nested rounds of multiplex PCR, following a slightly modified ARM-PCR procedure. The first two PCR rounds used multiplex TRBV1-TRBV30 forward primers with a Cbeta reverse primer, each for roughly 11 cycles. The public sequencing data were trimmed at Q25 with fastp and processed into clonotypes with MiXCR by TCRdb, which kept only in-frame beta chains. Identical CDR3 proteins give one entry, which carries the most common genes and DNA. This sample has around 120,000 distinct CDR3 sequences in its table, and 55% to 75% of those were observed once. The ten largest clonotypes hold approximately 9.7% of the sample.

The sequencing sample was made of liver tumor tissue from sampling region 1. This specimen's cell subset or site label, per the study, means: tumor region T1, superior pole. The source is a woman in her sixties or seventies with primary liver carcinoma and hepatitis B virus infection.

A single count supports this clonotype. CDR3 region: CASSKGVYGSGTDTQHF. DNA for the CDR3: TGTGCCAGCAGCAAAGGGGTCTACGGGAGTGGAACAGATACGCAGCATTTT. The V gene is TRBV11-2, the J gene TRBJ2-3, with D possibly being TRBD1 (5 bases). The J call is doubtful: the DNA matches TRBJ1-5 better. This CDR3 is built from 17 residues. Germline-derived CDR1 and CDR2 are SGHAT and FQNNGV.

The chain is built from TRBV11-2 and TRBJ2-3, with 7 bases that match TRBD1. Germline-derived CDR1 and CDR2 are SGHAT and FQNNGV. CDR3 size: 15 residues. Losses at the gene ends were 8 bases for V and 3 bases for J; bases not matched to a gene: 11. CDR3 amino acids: CASGPLTGSTDTQYF. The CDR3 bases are TGTGCCAGCGGCCCCCTGACAGGGAGTACAGATACGCAGTATTTT.

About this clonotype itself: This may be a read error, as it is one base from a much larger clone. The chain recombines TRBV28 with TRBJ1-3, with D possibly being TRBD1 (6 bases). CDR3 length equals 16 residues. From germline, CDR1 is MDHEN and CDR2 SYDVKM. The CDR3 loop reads CASRLGGAASGNIIYF. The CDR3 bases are TGTGCCAGCAGGTTAGGGGGAGCCGCCTCTGGAAACATCATATATTTT.

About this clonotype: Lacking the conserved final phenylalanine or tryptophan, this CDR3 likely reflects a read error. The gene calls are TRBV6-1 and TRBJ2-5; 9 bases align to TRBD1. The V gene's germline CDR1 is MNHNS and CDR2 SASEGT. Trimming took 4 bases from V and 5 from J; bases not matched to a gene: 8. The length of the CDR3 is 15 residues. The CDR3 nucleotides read TGTGCCAGCAGTGCCCGGGACAGGGATTGGGAGACCCAGTACTTG. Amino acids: CASSARDRDWETQYL.

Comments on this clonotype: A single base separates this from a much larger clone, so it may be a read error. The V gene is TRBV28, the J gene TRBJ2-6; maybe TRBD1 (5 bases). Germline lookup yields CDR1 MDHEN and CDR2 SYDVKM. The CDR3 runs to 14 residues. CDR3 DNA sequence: TGTGCCAGCAGTCGATCCTCTGGGGCCAACGCCCTGACTTTC. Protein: CASSRSSGANALTF.